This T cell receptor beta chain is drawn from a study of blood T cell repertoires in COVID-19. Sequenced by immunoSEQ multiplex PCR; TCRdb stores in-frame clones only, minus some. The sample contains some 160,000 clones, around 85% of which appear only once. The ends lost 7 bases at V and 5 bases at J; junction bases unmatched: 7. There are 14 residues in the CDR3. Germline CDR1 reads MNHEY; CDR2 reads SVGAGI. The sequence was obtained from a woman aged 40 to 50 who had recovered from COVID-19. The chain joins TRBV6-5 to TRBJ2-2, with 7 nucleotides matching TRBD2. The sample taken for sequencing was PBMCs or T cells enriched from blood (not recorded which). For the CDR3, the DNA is TGTGCCAGCATGAGCGGGATTGCAACCGGGGAGCTGTTTTTT. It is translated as CASMSGIATGELFF.